Sequencing of this T cell receptor beta chain was carried out in a study of T cell changes during pregnancy in multiple sclerosis. The CDR3 is 16 amino acids. J gave up 0 bases and V 6 bases, and 6 bases lay outside the gene matches. The germline gives CDR1 SGHNT, CDR2 YYREEE (reference sequence). Measured with immunoSEQ multiplex PCR; TCRdb has only the in-frame clones, and not every one. The data hold tens of thousands of clones, with approximately 93% observed a single time. The specimen comprised peripheral blood, sampled in the second trimester of pregnancy. The V gene is TRBV5-4, the J gene TRBJ1-2, with TRBD1 identical over 12 bases. The clonotype originates from a female donor with multiple sclerosis, enrolled in a pregnancy study. In nucleotides, the CDR3 is TGTGCCAGCATCGGGGACAGGGGGCTCACTAACTATGGCTACACCTTC. Its protein is CASIGDRGLTNYGYTF.